This T cell receptor (beta chain) was sequenced for a study of blood T cell repertoires in COVID-19. At the level of the study: Spain, Italy and the United States supplied samples that represented acute and convalescent COVID-19. The cDNA or gDNA used as material had been derived from T cells, B-cell-depleted T cells, or PBMCs.

In the authors' workflow: Reference gene primer amplification yielded estimated nucleated cell counts. Profiling relied on immunoSEQ multiplex PCR, and the TCRdb table lists in-frame clones only, not all of them. The V and J calls and clone size were taken over from that table, and D and trimming were inferred from the DNA. The sample has 60,000 to 85,000 clones; about four fifths are singletons. This clone was observed a handful of times. Germline V gives CDR1 MNHEY, CDR2 SMNVEV (reference sequence). Trimming cost V 3 bases and J 5 bases, with 13 bases left between them. The CDR3 is 14 residues long.

The clonotype originates from a woman aged 55-70 years with acute or convalescent COVID-19. The chain is built from TRBV27 and TRBJ1-1; D is uncertain. Sequencing used peripheral blood. The CDR3 here is CASSFIAGSTEAFF. As DNA, the CDR3 is TGTGCCAGCAGTTTTATTGCAGGCTCGACTGAAGCTTTCTTT.